Listed below are T cell receptor beta chains from one sample, sequenced in a study of cytomegalovirus exposure and HLA in healthy donors. Profiled with immunoSEQ multiplex PCR; TCRdb holds only in-frame clones, not every one. The sample has 25,000 to 35,000 clones. Sequencing used PBMCs. Every receptor here comes from a middle-aged woman in good health and CMV-seropositive. Both conserved end residues are part of each CDR3. The D gene is left open where the match is weak.

J gene | CDR3 length | D gene | V gene | CDR3 DNA | CDR3 protein
TRBJ2-3 | 17 | TRBD2 | TRBV5-1 | TGCGCCAGCAGCTTGGGGGGACTAGCGGGGTTCACAGATACGCAGTATTTT | CASSLGGLAGFTDTQYF
TRBJ1-2 | 13 | . | TRBV9 | TGTGCCAGCAGCGCCGGACTGAACTATGGCTACACCTTC | CASSAGLNYGYTF
TRBJ2-5 | 14 | TRBD1 | TRBV5-1 | TGCGCCAGCAGCTGGGGACAGAACCAAGAGACCCAGTACTTC | CASSWGQNQETQYF
TRBJ2-5 | 15 | . | TRBV30 | TGTGCCTGGAGTGTAGATGGGGGGGGCGGGGAGACCCAGTACTTC | CAWSVDGGGGETQYF
TRBJ1-6 | 17 | . | TRBV18 | TGTGCCAGCTCACCGCCCGGGGTCGGGTCCTATAATTCACCCCTCCACTTT | CASSPPGVGSYNSPLHF
TRBJ1-1 | 15 | TRBD1 | TRBV5-1 | TGCGCCAGCAGCGCCCGACAGGGTAGGAACACTGAAGCTTTCTTT | CASSARQGRNTEAFF
TRBJ2-3 | 19 | TRBD2 | TRBV29-1 | TGCAGCGTTGAATTTTCGGGACTAGCGGGAGCTTGGGGCACAGATACGCAGTATTTT | CSVEFSGLAGAWGTDTQYF
TRBJ2-2 | 15 | TRBD1 | TRBV6-1 | TGTGCCAGCAGCCTAAGACAGGGGGGCACCGGGGAGCTGTTTTTT | CASSLRQGGTGELFF
TRBJ2-5 | 14 | TRBD2 | TRBV19 | TGTGCCAGTAAATCGCTAGCGGGACAAGAGACCCAGTACTTC | CASKSLAGQETQYF
TRBJ2-2 | 15 | TRBD1 | TRBV5-4 | TGTGCCAGCAGCTTGAGGACAGGGATGGCCGGGGAGCTGTTTTTT | CASSLRTGMAGELFF
TRBJ2-7 | 14 | . | TRBV5-1 | TGCGCCAGCAGCTTGGGGCCCAGGGCCTACGAGCAGTACTTC | CASSLGPRAYEQYF
TRBJ1-4 | 14 | TRBD1 | TRBV29-1 | TGCAGCGTTTTAGGGGGGACAGGGGATGAAAAACTGTTTTTT | CSVLGGTGDEKLFF
TRBJ2-7 | 13 | . | TRBV27 | TGTGCCAGCAGTCCCCAGATCGACTACGAGCAGTACTTC | CASSPQIDYEQYF
TRBJ2-5 | 15 | TRBD1 | TRBV5-6 | TGTGCCAGCAGCCTGGGGGGACAGGGGCAGGAGACCCAGTACTTC | CASSLGGQGQETQYF
TRBJ1-2 | 14 | TRBD1 | TRBV5-1 | TGCGCCAGCAGCGCCGGGACAGGGGGATTTGGCTACACCTTC | CASSAGTGGFGYTF
TRBJ1-2 | 14 | . | TRBV6-1 | TGTGCCAGCAGCAGCTTGGCTAGAGCCTATGGCTACACCTTC | CASSSLARAYGYTF
TRBJ1-1 | 15 | . | TRBV6-5 | TGTGCCAGCAGTTTTTACAGGGTCCCGAACACTGAAGCTTTCTTT | CASSFYRVPNTEAFF
TRBJ1-4 | 14 | . | TRBV28 | TGTGTCAGCGCGGGGAGCCTGGCTAATGAAAAACTGTTTTTT | CVSAGSLANEKLFF
TRBJ1-4 | 14 | . | TRBV7-8 | TGTGCCAGCAGCTTGATCGGTCCCAATGAAAAACTGTTTTTT | CASSLIGPNEKLFF
TRBJ1-1 | 15 | . | TRBV5-4 | TGTGCCAGCAGCTTGGGAGCGCCGCAAGGGGCTGAAGCTTTCTTT | CASSLGAPQGAEAFF
TRBJ1-2 | 14 | . | TRBV10-3 | TGTGCCATCAGTGAGCGAACAGGGTCCTATGGCTACACCTTC | CAISERTGSYGYTF
TRBJ2-2 | 16 | TRBD2 | TRBV6-6 | TGTGCCAGCAGCCGAGCGGATAGCGGGAGCACCGGGGAGCTGTTTTTT | CASSRADSGSTGELFF